The 30 T cell receptor beta chains reported below all come from one sample, sequenced in a study of blood T cell repertoires in COVID-19. Measured with immunoSEQ multiplex PCR; TCRdb has only the in-frame clones, and not every one. The profile shows about 260,000 clones, 75% to 90% of them singletons. Sequenced: peripheral blood. Receptor source: a woman between 40 and 55 years old who had recovered from COVID-19.

V gene TRBV7-2 combines with J gene TRBJ1-2; no firm D call. Germline CDR1 is SGHTA and CDR2 is FQGNSA. This CDR3 has 15 amino acids. V was clipped by 2 bases and J by 4 bases, with 14 bases between them. CDR3 protein: CASSLNRQAFYGYTF. Here the CDR3 DNA reads TGTGCCAGCAGCTTAAATCGGCAGGCCTTCTATGGCTACACCTTC. The full variable domain, its missing parts supplied by reference TRBV7-2 and TRBJ1-2, is GAGVSQSPSNKVTEKGKDVELRCDPISGHTALYWYRQSLGQGLEFLIYFQGNSAPDKSGLPSDRFSAERTGGSVSTLTIQRTQQEDSAVYLCASSLNRQAFYGYTFGSGTRLTVV.

The CDR3 is CASSLAAGEQYF. The CDR3 coding sequence is TGTGCCAGCAGCTTGGCGGCGGGCGAGCAGTACTTC. V gene TRBV5-4 combines with J gene TRBJ2-7; the D gene is possibly TRBD2 (5 bases). Trimming left V 0 bases short and J 6 bases short, with 7 bases between. Per the germline V gene, CDR1 is SGHNT and CDR2 is YYREEE (reference sequence). This CDR3 is 12 amino acids long.

The chain employs TRBV21-1 and TRBJ2-5; the D call in the table, TRBD1, was not verified against the DNA. TRBV21-1 is deemed a pseudogene. There are 15 residues in the CDR3. CDR3 sequence (DNA): TGTGCCAGCAGCAAAGGGGGCCTTTTGGGGGAGACCCAGTACTTC. Translating it yields CASSKGGLLGETQYF.

V is TRBV7-2 and J is TRBJ2-7; D not certain. The CDR3 extends over 13 amino acids. Trimming removed 8 bases from V and 3 bases from J, with 14 bases in between. Germline values: CDR1 SGHTA, CDR2 FQGNSA. CDR3 protein: CASGNPQDYEQYF. The CDR3 region has the DNA TGTGCCAGCGGCAACCCCCAGGACTACGAGCAGTACTTC. The full variable domain, in which reference TRBV7-2 and TRBJ2-7 provide the parts outside the CDR3, is GAGVSQSPSNKVTEKGKDVELRCDPISGHTALYWYRQSLGQGLEFLIYFQGNSAPDKSGLPSDRFSAERTGGSVSTLTIQRTQQEDSAVYLCASGNPQDYEQYFGPGTRLTVT.

This chain joins TRBV4-3 and TRBJ1-1, with D unresolved. The V end lost 2 bases, the J end lost 3 bases, and 10 bases lay between the germline ends. Germline-derived CDR1 and CDR2 are LGHNA and YSLEER. This CDR3 is 14 amino acids long. The CDR3 DNA sequence: TGCGCCAGCAGCCAAACAGAGTGGTACACTGAAGCTTTCTTT. Its protein product is CASSQTEWYTEAFF.

CDR3 DNA sequence: TGTGCCAGCAGTCCCCCACGGGGGGAGAAGAGCACAGATACGCAGTATTTT. As protein: CASSPPRGEKSTDTQYF. The chain links TRBV6-6 to TRBJ2-3, with TRBD2 matching 7 bases. J gave up 0 bases and V 5 bases, and 11 bases lay outside the gene matches. The CDR3 spans 17 residues. From germline, CDR1 is MNHNY and CDR2 SVGAGI (reference sequence).

The chain uses TRBV6-5 and TRBJ1-1; D is undetermined. The germline V gene has CDR1 MNHEY and CDR2 SVGAGI. This CDR3 spans 14 amino acids. V lost 8 bases and J lost 0, with 13 bases in between. CDR3 sequence (DNA): TGTGCCAGCTCGCTGGGAGTAATGAACACTGAAGCTTTCTTT. Protein sequence: CASSLGVMNTEAFF.

This rearrangement joins TRBV13 to TRBJ1-1, with unresolved D. In germline, CDR1 is PRHDT, CDR2 FYEKMQ (reference sequence). The V end lost 3 bases, the J end lost 5 bases, and 19 bases lay between the germline ends. This CDR3 has 16 amino acids. The CDR3 protein is CASSFRSVTAWTEAFF. In DNA, the CDR3 is TGTGCCAGCAGCTTCAGGTCAGTGACGGCGTGGACTGAAGCTTTCTTT.

The chain uses TRBV4-3 and TRBJ1-2; 7 bases map to TRBD1. J gave up 4 bases and V 0 bases, and 11 bases lay outside the gene matches. The germline gives CDR1 LGHNA, CDR2 YSLEER. This CDR3 comprises 17 residues. Here the CDR3 reads CASSQDFQGGLLYGYTF. CDR3 DNA: TGCGCCAGCAGCCAAGATTTTCAGGGGGGACTTCTCTATGGCTACACCTTC.

This clone showed up just a few times. This chain uses TRBV7-9 with TRBJ1-6, with D tentatively TRBD1 (5 bases). Germline CDR1 is SEHNR and CDR2 is FQNEAQ (reference sequence). The CDR3 consists of 13 residues. V lost 5 bases and J lost 12, with 14 bases in between. The CDR3 bases are TGTGCCAGCAGCCGGATGGACGGGGGACCCCTCCACTTT. This encodes CASSRMDGGPLHF. Full variable domain (missing parts from reference TRBV7-9 and TRBJ1-6): DTGVSQNPRHKITKRGQNVTFRCDPISEHNRLYWYRQTLGQGPEFLTYFQNEAQLEKSRLLSDRFSAERPKGSFSTLEIQRTEQGDSAMYLCASSRMDGGPLHFGNGTRLTVT.

This chain links TRBV7-2 with TRBJ2-1; D might be TRBD2 (5 bases). Between the trimmed V and J ends, which lost 3 bases and 7 bases, there was a span of 10 bases. The CDR3 sequence is 13 residues long. The germline V gene encodes CDR1 SGHTA and CDR2 FQGNSA. The CDR3 is CASSFGLFNEQFF. CDR3 sequence (DNA): TGTGCCAGCAGCTTCGGACTGTTTAATGAGCAGTTCTTC.

The CDR3 bases are TGTGCCAGCAGCGTAGTCGGGACAGCTAACTATGGCTACACCTTC. Its protein product is CASSVVGTANYGYTF. The rearrangement uses TRBV9 and TRBJ1-2; TRBD1 agrees at 7 bases. CDR1 is SGDLS, CDR2 YYNGEE, per germline. This CDR3 comprises 15 residues. The J segment lost 0 bases and the V segment lost 0 bases, leaving 2 bases of the junction unmatched.

The chain has TRBV25-1 and TRBJ1-2; 8 nucleotides match TRBD1. Trimming removed 4 bases from V and 0 bases from J; junction bases left unmatched: 1. CDR3 length: 14 residues. Germline CDR1 is MGHDK and CDR2 is SYGVNS. This CDR3 reads CASSAQGANYGYTF. CDR3 coding DNA: TGTGCCAGCAGTGCACAGGGGGCTAACTATGGCTACACCTTC.

This sequence joins TRBV7-8 and TRBJ1-6, with 8 positions matching TRBD1. This CDR3 has 15 amino acids. The germline V gene has CDR1 SGHVS and CDR2 FQNEAQ. The V and J ends lost 5 bases and 7 bases, in that order; junction bases with no gene match: 7. CDR3 in DNA: TGTGCCAGCAGCCATCGACAGGGGTCAAATTCACCCCTCCACTTT. Its protein product is CASSHRQGSNSPLHF.

The chain couples TRBV12-3 or TRBV12-4 to TRBJ1-6, with a possible D match to TRBD1 (6 bases). The CDR3 covers 13 residues. The V and J ends lost 6 bases and 11 bases respectively, with 14 bases between them. The DNA for the CDR3 is TGTGCCAGCAGCACAGGGCTCGGGACACCCCTCCACTTT. This encodes CASSTGLGTPLHF.

The chain couples TRBV5-4 to TRBJ2-7; the match to TRBD2 covers 14 bases. CDR1 SGHNT and CDR2 YYREEE come from the germline V gene (reference sequence). The junction had 5 bases not matched to a gene; V was cut back by 5 bases and J by 4 bases. This CDR3 has 15 amino acids. CDR3 in DNA: TGTGCCAGCAGAGGGACTAGCGGGGGCACATACGAGCAGTACTTC. It translates to CASRGTSGGTYEQYF.

V gene TRBV2 combines with J gene TRBJ2-4, with D maybe TRBD1 (5 bases). CDR3 size: 15 residues. Germline CDR1 SNHLY, CDR2 FYNNEI. V dropped 7 bases and J dropped 8 bases, with 21 bases sitting between them. In DNA, the CDR3 is TGTGCCAGCAAGACAGTCCCTACTTTACCAGACATTCAGTACTTC. Its translation: CASKTVPTLPDIQYF.

The chain employs TRBV27 and TRBJ2-1; D call uncertain. The germline gives CDR1 MNHEY, CDR2 SMNVEV (reference sequence). The V gene lost 4 bases and the J gene lost 7 bases, with 11 bases spanning the gap. The CDR3 has 13 residues. This CDR3 is CASSSGAINEQFF. Written as DNA, the CDR3 is TGTGCCAGCAGTTCCGGTGCCATTAATGAGCAGTTCTTC.

The V gene is TRBV4-3, the J gene TRBJ2-1; D is unclear. The ends were cut back, 0 bases at V and 1 base at J, with 7 bases in the middle. CDR1 is LGHNA and CDR2 is YSLEER in the germline V gene. CDR3 length: 15 residues. The CDR3 protein is CASSQEALSYNEQFF. Written as DNA, the CDR3 is TGCGCCAGCAGCCAAGAAGCGCTGTCCTACAATGAGCAGTTCTTC.

The rearrangement links TRBV7-2 to TRBJ2-1; 7 bases agree with TRBD2. J gave up 6 bases and V 6 bases, and 11 bases lay outside the gene matches. Germline loops: CDR1 SGHTA, CDR2 FQGNSA. The CDR3 runs 15 residues. The DNA of the CDR3 is TGTGCCAGCAGACTCTCCGCTTGGGGGGGCAATGAGCAGTTCTTC. Translated: CASRLSAWGGNEQFF.

The chain joins TRBV7-9 to TRBJ1-4; a weak D match, TRBD1 (5 bases). V shed 5 bases and J shed 2 bases, with 15 bases lying between them. This CDR3 has 16 residues. In germline, CDR1 is SEHNR, CDR2 FQNEAQ (reference sequence). Here the CDR3 reads CASSPARAGTNEKLFF. In DNA form, the CDR3 reads TGTGCCAGCAGCCCCGCCCGGGCAGGGACTAATGAAAAACTGTTTTTT.

The chain is built from TRBV4-1 and TRBJ2-3; TRBD2 matches at 9 bases. The V and J ends lost 4 bases and 0 bases, in that order; junction bases with no gene match: 20. The CDR3 runs 21 residues. Germline loops: CDR1 MGHRA, CDR2 YSYEKL. For the CDR3, the DNA is TGCGCCAGCAGCCGCCTCAAAGATAGCGGGGGATCGGTAAGGAGCACAGATACGCAGTATTTT. Encoded protein: CASSRLKDSGGSVRSTDTQYF.

This clone has only a few counts. The V gene is TRBV29-1, the J gene TRBJ1-3; a weak D match, TRBD1 (5 bases). Trimming left V 0 bases short and J 8 bases short, with 8 bases between. Germline V gene lookup returns CDR1 SQVTM and CDR2 ANQGSEA. The CDR3 runs to 12 residues. The CDR3 DNA follows: TGCAGCGTTGAAGACCGGGGGGACACCATATATTTT. Its protein product is CSVEDRGDTIYF.

The V and J genes are TRBV30 and TRBJ1-1, with a tentative D call TRBD1 (6 bases). The CDR3 is 10 amino acids. Germline CDR1 and CDR2: GTSNPN and SVGIG (reference sequence). The germline V and J ends were trimmed by 8 bases and 6 bases, with 10 bases remaining between them. The CDR3 DNA reads as TGTGCCCGGGGGGGCCCTGAAGCTTTCTTT. Translation gives CARGGPEAFF.

The chain joins TRBV19 to TRBJ2-4; D unresolved. Trimming pared 9 bases from V and 14 bases from J, leaving 23 bases between. This CDR3 comprises 13 residues. The germline CDR1 and CDR2 sequences are LNHDA and SQIVND (reference sequence). The CDR3, as DNA: TGTGCCAGCAACACTGGGCCCGGAACATTCGAGTACTTC. Protein sequence: CASNTGPGTFEYF.

This chain uses TRBV7-9 with TRBJ2-1, with 7 positions matching TRBD1. The CDR3 runs to 13 residues. With 3 bases clipped from V and 6 bases from J, the junction kept 2 bases outside the gene matches. Germline loops: CDR1 SEHNR, CDR2 FQNEAQ (reference sequence). The CDR3 coding sequence is TGTGCCAGCAGCTTCCGGACAGGCAATGAGCAGTTCTTC. As protein: CASSFRTGNEQFF.

This chain uses TRBV29-1 with TRBJ1-4; D is unresolved. The germline CDR1 and CDR2 sequences are SQVTM and ANQGSEA. The CDR3 sequence is 13 residues long. Between the trimmed V and J ends, which lost 1 base and 1 base, there was a span of 4 bases. CDR3 residues: CSVEGRTNEKLFF. Here the CDR3 DNA reads TGCAGCGTTGAAGGTAGAACTAATGAAAAACTGTTTTTT.

The chain is built from TRBV7-3 and TRBJ2-2; the D is unclear. The CDR3 runs to 15 residues. Germline V gene sequence: CDR1 SGHTA, CDR2 FQGTGA. Trimming removed 5 bases from V and 0 bases from J, with 10 bases in between. The CDR3: CASSPFAANTGELFF. The CDR3 DNA reads as TGTGCCAGCAGCCCATTTGCGGCGAACACCGGGGAGCTGTTTTTT.

About this clone: Germline is not matched at one junction end, which may reflect a read error. The chain employs TRBV6-1 and TRBJ2-3; TRBD2 aligns across 10 bases. Germline V gives CDR1 MNHNS, CDR2 SASEGT. The CDR3 sequence is 15 residues long. CDR3 loop: CASREAGGIPDTQYF. CDR3 bases: TGTGCCAGCAGGGAAGCGGGGGGGATCCCAGATACGCAGTATTTT.

The chain carries TRBV23-1 and TRBJ2-7; 10 positions agree with TRBD2. TRBV23-1 is sorted into the ORF group, with uncertain function. This CDR3 comprises 15 residues. Trimming took 3 bases from V and 2 from J; bases not matched to a gene: 4. The CDR3 nucleotides read TGCGCCAGCAGTCAGCTAGCGGGGGCGGCCTACGAGCAGTACTTC. This gives the protein CASSQLAGAAYEQYF.